The 8 T cell receptor beta chains below were found in one sample sequenced in a study of shared T cell receptors in the human thymus. The table came from immunoSEQ multiplex PCR; TCRdb's copy has only in-frame clones and leaves some out. The table includes about 660,000 clones, over 75% detected once. These data also featured in a second study, about human thymus T cells.

Sequenced sample: thymocytes. Every receptor here comes from a boy in the first two years of life with a congenital heart defect.

The chain carries TRBV15 and TRBJ2-7; 8 bases match TRBD1. This CDR3 is 15 amino acids long. Germline loops: CDR1 LNHNV, CDR2 YYDKDF (reference sequence). V shed 9 bases and J 6 bases; nucleotides not matched to a gene: 16. The CDR3 coding sequence is TGTGCCACTGGCGGCGAAGGACAGGGACCCCGCGAGCAGTACTTC. It specifies CATGGEGQGPREQYF.

This clone has a handful of counts. V gene TRBV4-1 combines with J gene TRBJ2-2; 11 bases map to TRBD2. V lost 1 base and J lost 1; bases outside the gene matches: 8. The CDR3 is made up of 19 amino acids. Germline V lookup: CDR1 MGHRA, CDR2 YSYEKL. The chain's CDR3 is CASSQAPSGRIENTGELFF. The CDR3 DNA follows: TGCGCCAGCAGCCAAGCTCCTAGCGGGAGGATTGAGAACACCGGGGAGCTGTTTTTT.

The chain combines TRBV27 with TRBJ2-1, with 15 bases fitting TRBD2. CDR1 MNHEY and CDR2 SMNVEV come from the germline V gene (reference sequence). The CDR3 is made up of 18 amino acids. The trim removed 2 bases at V and 4 bases at J, leaving 6 bases unmatched. For the CDR3, the DNA is TGTGCCAGCAGTTTACCCCGGACTAGCGGGAGGGATTACAATGAGCAGTTCTTC. Amino acid sequence: CASSLPRTSGRDYNEQFF.

The CDR3 nucleotides are TGTGCCAGCAGCCCTACAGGGGTAGATACGCAGTATTTT. It specifies CASSPTGVDTQYF. The chain employs TRBV5-4 and TRBJ2-3; TRBD1 aligns across 7 bases. Per the germline V gene, CDR1 is SGHNT and CDR2 is YYREEE (reference sequence). This CDR3 has 13 residues. The V gene end was trimmed by 4 bases and the J gene end by 5 bases; junction bases not matched to a gene: 4.

This clone was observed once. CDR3 sequence: CASSVREGNTEAFF. The DNA for the CDR3 is TGTGCCAGCAGCGTTAGGGAGGGGAACACTGAAGCTTTCTTT. The chain employs TRBV9 and TRBJ1-1; D is unclear. Germline V lookup: CDR1 SGDLS, CDR2 YYNGEE. V was clipped by 2 bases and J by 1 base, with 9 bases between them. This CDR3 comprises 14 residues.

The chain is built from TRBV19 and TRBJ2-7; TRBD2 matches 12 bases. Per the germline V gene, CDR1 is LNHDA and CDR2 is SQIVND (reference sequence). Germline trimming cut 9 bases from V and 5 bases from J; bases unmatched to any gene: 11. CDR3 length: 15 amino acids. This CDR3 is CAREKTSGRRNEQYF. The CDR3, as DNA: TGTGCCAGGGAGAAGACTAGCGGGAGACGTAACGAGCAGTACTTC.

The gene calls are TRBV5-1 and TRBJ2-5; D is ambiguous. V lost 0 bases and J 4 bases, leaving 7 bases between the germline ends. The germline V gene encodes CDR1 SGHRS and CDR2 YFSETQ. The CDR3 covers 13 residues. CDR3 amino acids: CASSLADTETQYF. The CDR3, as DNA: TGCGCCAGCAGCTTGGCAGACACAGAGACCCAGTACTTC.

The chain recombines TRBV6-1 with TRBJ2-3; 7 bases are a match to TRBD2. This CDR3 comprises 14 residues. The junction had 7 bases not matched to a gene; V was cut back by 7 bases and J by 3 bases. Germline V gene sequence: CDR1 MNHNS, CDR2 SASEGT. The CDR3 nucleotides are TGTGCCAGCACGGGGACCGGGGGGACAGATACGCAGTATTTT. The encoded protein is CASTGTGGTDTQYF.